Below are 22 T cell receptor beta chains sequenced from a single sample in a study of cytotoxic CD8 clonotypes in ibrutinib-treated CLL. Libraries were prepared by immunoSEQ multiplex PCR; TCRdb keeps only in-frame clonotypes and omits some of them. The sample has around 160,000 clones, about 80% seen once. The input for sequencing was PBMCs, taken after 12 months of ibrutinib treatment. These receptors all stem from a human donor with chronic lymphocytic leukemia.

About this clone itself: A much larger clonotype is one base distant, so this may be a read error. This chain links TRBV19 with TRBJ2-6; D assignment may be TRBD1 or TRBD2 (5 bases each). The germline V gene has CDR1 LNHDA and CDR2 SQIVND (reference sequence). CDR3 size: 15 residues. V was cut by 4 bases and J by 0 bases, with 7 bases left in between. The CDR3 DNA reads as TGTGCCAGTAGTACCGGGACCTCTGGGGCCAACGTCCTGACTTTC. It translates to CASSTGTSGANVLTF.

The V and J genes are TRBV7-9 and TRBJ2-7, with unresolved D. This CDR3 has 14 residues. Trimming shortened V by 8 bases and J by 1 base, and 15 bases separated the two germline ends. In germline, CDR1 is SEHNR, CDR2 FQNEAQ (reference sequence). The CDR3, as DNA: TGTGCCAGCGGACCCCAGTGGGGTTCCTACGAGCAGTACTTC. Its protein is CASGPQWGSYEQYF.

The V gene is TRBV6-5, the J gene TRBJ2-7, with a weak D call TRBD2 (5 bases). The ends were cut back, 6 bases at V and 3 bases at J, with 18 bases in the middle. CDR1 is MNHEY and CDR2 is SVGAGI in the germline V gene. CDR3 size: 15 residues. The CDR3 sequence is CASSQDETSFYEQYF. CDR3 bases: TGTGCCAGCAGCCAAGACGAAACTAGTTTCTACGAGCAGTACTTC.

The V and J genes are TRBV27 and TRBJ2-3; D not resolved. Trimming removed 4 bases at V and 0 bases at J, with 5 bases between. Germline assignment: CDR1 MNHEY and CDR2 SMNVEV (reference sequence). The length of the CDR3 is 13 residues. The CDR3, as DNA: TGTGCCAGCAGTTGGGTCAGCACAGATACGCAGTATTTT. This translates into CASSWVSTDTQYF.

The chain is built from TRBV7-2 and TRBJ2-3; 10 nucleotides agree with TRBD2. In germline, CDR1 is SGHTA, CDR2 FQGNSA. There are 15 residues in the CDR3. V trimming: 3 bases; J trimming: 1 base; junction bases outside the gene matches: 1. CDR3 loop: CASSFLAGGTDTQYF. The CDR3 region has the DNA TGTGCCAGCAGCTTCCTAGCGGGGGGCACAGATACGCAGTATTTT.

This chain joins TRBV19 and TRBJ2-1; D is uncertain. Trimming took off 8 bases at V and 4 bases at J, with 6 bases between the two ends. The CDR3 is 11 amino acids. Germline values: CDR1 LNHDA, CDR2 SQIVND (reference sequence). CDR3 region: CASQTYNEQFF. The CDR3 DNA follows: TGTGCCAGTCAAACTTACAATGAGCAGTTCTTC.

This chain links TRBV5-6 with TRBJ2-7, with D possibly matching TRBD1 (5 bases). Looked up from germline, CDR1 is SGHDT and CDR2 is YYEEEE. Trimming removed 0 bases at V and 2 bases at J, with 9 bases between. This CDR3 comprises 14 residues. The CDR3 loop is CASSLVDRPYEQYF. The CDR3 nucleotides read TGTGCCAGCAGCTTGGTCGACAGACCCTACGAGCAGTACTTC. Filled out from reference TRBV5-6 and TRBJ2-7, the complete variable domain reads DAGVTQSPTHLIKTRGQQVTLRCSPKSGHDTVSWYQQALGQGPQFIFQYYEEEERQRGNFPDRFSGHQFPNYSSELNVNALLLGDSALYLCASSLVDRPYEQYFGPGTRLTVT.

This chain links TRBV4-1 with TRBJ2-7; 7 bases map to TRBD2. The CDR3 consists of 16 residues. Trimming cost V 4 bases and J 3 bases; bases outside gene matches: 12. Germline V gives CDR1 MGHRA, CDR2 YSYEKL. CDR3 bases: TGCGCCAGCAGCCTCCTACTGGGCAGCGGGAACTACGAGCAGTACTTC. Residues: CASSLLLGSGNYEQYF.

The chain carries TRBV7-2 and TRBJ1-2, with no clear D. The germline V gene encodes CDR1 SGHTA and CDR2 FQGNSA. The CDR3 consists of 15 residues. V was shortened by 9 bases and J by 0 bases, with 17 bases between the two germline ends. The CDR3 sequence: CASTESGAANYGYTF. DNA of the CDR3: TGTGCCAGTACAGAGTCGGGCGCGGCTAACTATGGCTACACCTTC.

The chain uses TRBV15 and TRBJ1-4; weak D call: TRBD1 (5 bases). With 1 base removed from V and 4 bases from J, the gap between germline ends came to 10 bases. There are 15 residues in the CDR3. Germline values: CDR1 LNHNV, CDR2 YYDKDF (reference sequence). The CDR3 DNA reads TGTGCCACCAGCAGAGTCGGGACTATTAATGAAAAACTGTTTTTT. Translating it yields CATSRVGTINEKLFF. Filled out from reference TRBV15 and TRBJ1-4, the complete variable domain reads DAMVIQNPRYQVTQFGKPVTLSCSQTLNHNVMYWYQQKSSQAPKLLFHYYDKDFNNEADTPDNFQSRRPNTSFCFLDIRSPGLGDTAMYLCATSRVGTINEKLFFGSGTQLSVL.

There are a few counts of this clone. The junction departs from the called germline gene at one end, perhaps through a read error. The chain links TRBV19 to TRBJ2-1; unclear D gene. Germline V gene lookup returns CDR1 LNHDA and CDR2 SQIVND (reference sequence). The CDR3 loop spans 13 amino acids. This CDR3 is CASSIPYSLPFIF. CDR3 DNA sequence: TGTGCCAGTAGTATCCCTTACAGCCTCCCCTTCATCTTC.

V gene TRBV29-1 combines with J gene TRBJ2-5; D is tentatively TRBD1 or TRBD2 (5 bases each). V was clipped by 3 bases and J by 7 bases, with 12 bases between them. The V gene's germline CDR1 is SQVTM and CDR2 ANQGSEA. The CDR3 runs 12 residues. The CDR3, as DNA: TGCAGCGTTGATCCCATGAGGGGGACCCAGTACTTC. This sequence encodes CSVDPMRGTQYF.

The genes are TRBV28 and TRBJ2-6; the match to TRBD1 covers 7 bases. The germline CDR1 and CDR2 sequences are MDHEN and SYDVKM. The CDR3 has 16 amino acids. The junction had 7 bases not matched to a gene; V was cut back by 6 bases and J by 2 bases. The DNA for the CDR3 is TGTGCCAGCAGCCTGATCGGACAGGCTGGGGCCAACGTCCTGACTTTC. Translating gives CASSLIGQAGANVLTF.

This chain connects TRBV5-1 to TRBJ2-3; D gene ambiguous. Germline assignment: CDR1 SGHRS and CDR2 YFSETQ. The V end lost 0 bases, the J end lost 0 bases, and 8 bases lay between the germline ends. The CDR3 covers 15 residues. The CDR3: CASSLEASSTDTQYF. The CDR3 coding sequence is TGCGCCAGCAGCTTGGAGGCTAGTAGCACAGATACGCAGTATTTT.

V and J are TRBV7-6 and TRBJ1-4; D ambiguous. Trimming stripped 4 bases from V and 8 bases from J, with 14 bases between. The CDR3 runs 14 residues. Per germline, CDR1 SGHVS and CDR2 FNYEAQ. In nucleotides, the CDR3 is TGTGCCAGCAGCTCCGACTGGGCCGGGGAAAAACTGTTTTTT. It specifies CASSSDWAGEKLFF.

The rearrangement uses TRBV2 and TRBJ2-1; a weak D match, TRBD2 (6 bases). V shed 6 bases and J shed 0 bases, with 21 bases lying between them. CDR3 length equals 18 residues. Germline V gene lookup returns CDR1 SNHLY and CDR2 FYNNEI. The CDR3 DNA follows: TGTGCCAGCAGGGTTTCTCTAGCGTCCATTACCTCCTACAATGAGCAGTTCTTC. Protein: CASRVSLASITSYNEQFF.

The rearrangement links TRBV7-2 to TRBJ2-1; the D gene is possibly TRBD2 (6 bases). This CDR3 comprises 16 residues. V was trimmed by 5 bases and J by 1 base, leaving 15 bases between them. Germline values: CDR1 SGHTA, CDR2 FQGNSA. CDR3 DNA sequence: TGTGCCAGCAGCACCCGAGCCGGGGGTTCCTACAATGAGCAGTTCTTC. It specifies CASSTRAGGSYNEQFF. The full variable domain, with the rest looked up from reference TRBV7-2 and TRBJ2-1, is GAGVSQSPSNKVTEKGKDVELRCDPISGHTALYWYRQSLGQGLEFLIYFQGNSAPDKSGLPSDRFSAERTGGSVSTLTIQRTQQEDSAVYLCASSTRAGGSYNEQFFGPGTRLTVL.

This clone appeared a single time. V usage is TRBV6-5 and J usage is TRBJ1-6, with TRBD1 matching over 8 bases. The J segment lost 5 bases and the V segment lost 2 bases, leaving 2 bases of the junction unmatched. CDR1 MNHEY and CDR2 SVGAGI come from the germline V gene. The CDR3 consists of 15 residues. CDR3 protein: CASSYEGQDNSPLHF. CDR3 bases: TGTGCCAGCAGTTACGAGGGACAGGATAATTCACCCCTCCACTTT.

V usage is TRBV19 and J usage is TRBJ2-1; D gene ambiguous. Trimming left V 4 bases short and J 7 bases short, with 11 bases between. The CDR3 spans 13 residues. Germline assignment: CDR1 LNHDA and CDR2 SQIVND (reference sequence). The CDR3 loop reads CASSRFGINEQFF. In DNA, the CDR3 is TGTGCCAGTAGTAGGTTTGGCATTAATGAGCAGTTCTTC.

The chain couples TRBV28 to TRBJ2-5; the match to TRBD2 covers 8 bases. This CDR3 is 15 amino acids long. Germline V gene data show CDR1 as MDHEN and CDR2 as SYDVKM. J gave up 5 bases and V 0 bases, and 5 bases lay outside the gene matches. The CDR3 sequence: CASSLWSGSGETQYF. DNA for the CDR3: TGTGCCAGCAGTTTATGGAGCGGGAGCGGGGAGACCCAGTACTTC.

The chain employs TRBV19 and TRBJ2-1; the D gene could be TRBD1 or TRBD2 (6 bases each). From germline, CDR1 is LNHDA and CDR2 SQIVND (reference sequence). V dropped 7 bases and J dropped 8 bases, with 15 bases sitting between them. The CDR3 is made up of 13 amino acids. As DNA, the CDR3 is TGTGCCAGTAAATACAGGGACTTAGATGAGCAGTTCTTC. It specifies CASKYRDLDEQFF.

This clone was observed a few times. The V call is TRBV11-3, the J call TRBJ2-1; 13 nucleotides align to TRBD2. V lost 4 bases, J lost 4 bases, and 1 base stayed unmatched. Germline lookup yields CDR1 SGHNT and CDR2 YENEEA. This CDR3 comprises 15 residues. The CDR3 DNA sequence: TGTGCCAGCAGCTCGGGACTAGCGGGGTACAATGAGCAGTTCTTC. Translated, it gives CASSSGLAGYNEQFF.